The rows below give T cell receptor beta chains drawn from one sample of a study of cytomegalovirus exposure and HLA in healthy donors. Measured with immunoSEQ multiplex PCR; TCRdb has only the in-frame clones, and not every one. The sample lists fewer than 180,000 clones, roughly 78% occurring once. Sequencing was done on a sample of PBMCs. All receptors derive from a man in his fifties in good health and CMV-seropositive. Both conserved end residues are part of each CDR3. Size is omitted from some rows. Given values are once, few, many or a class for expanded clones.

TRBV10-3,TRBJ2-7,.,CAIILTSGSSHEQYF
TRBV9,.,.,CASSIGLAGYEQYF
TRBV29-1,TRBJ2-2,.,CSVEDPTGENTGELFF
TRBV7-8,TRBJ2-2,.,CASSLLLQNTGELFF
TRBV28,TRBJ1-1,.,CATTTNTEAFF
TRBV5-1,TRBJ2-2,few,CASSSEGTLNTGELFF
TRBV14,TRBJ1-4,.,CASSQEWRSPTNEKLFF
TRBV6-5,TRBJ2-3,.,CASSYLAGRGDTQYF
TRBV5-4,TRBJ2-7,.,CASSLEQGIEQYF
TRBV7-9,TRBJ2-7,once,CSSSSGLRYYEQYF
TRBV30,TRBJ1-1,.,CAWSARVAGEAFF